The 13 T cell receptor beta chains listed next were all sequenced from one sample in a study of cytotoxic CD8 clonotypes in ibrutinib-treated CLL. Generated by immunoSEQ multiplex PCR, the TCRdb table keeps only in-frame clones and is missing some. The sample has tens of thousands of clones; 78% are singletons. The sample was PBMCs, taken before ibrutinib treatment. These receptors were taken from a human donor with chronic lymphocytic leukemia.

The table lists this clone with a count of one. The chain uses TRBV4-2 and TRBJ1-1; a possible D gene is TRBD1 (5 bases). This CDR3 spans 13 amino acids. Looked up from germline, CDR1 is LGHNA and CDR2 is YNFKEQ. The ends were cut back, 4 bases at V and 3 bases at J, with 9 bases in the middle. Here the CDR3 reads CASSPGEDTEAFF. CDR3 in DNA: TGTGCCAGCAGCCCGGGGGAAGACACTGAAGCTTTCTTT.

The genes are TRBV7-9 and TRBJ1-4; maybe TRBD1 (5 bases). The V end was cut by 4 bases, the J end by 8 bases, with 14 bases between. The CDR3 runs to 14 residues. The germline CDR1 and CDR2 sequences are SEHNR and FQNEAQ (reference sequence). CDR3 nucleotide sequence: TGTGCCAGCAGCTCTAGCGACCGGGGCGAAAAACTGTTTTTT. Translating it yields CASSSSDRGEKLFF.

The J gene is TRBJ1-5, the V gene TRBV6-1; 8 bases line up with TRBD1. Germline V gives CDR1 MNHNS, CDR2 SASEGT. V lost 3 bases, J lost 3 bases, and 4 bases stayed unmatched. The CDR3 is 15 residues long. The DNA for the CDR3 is TGTGCCAGCAGTGAGAACAGGGGGGTCAATCAGCCCCAGCATTTT. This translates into CASSENRGVNQPQHF.

In DNA form, the CDR3 reads TGTGCCAGCTCGACCTCGAACACCGGGGAGCTGTTTTTT. Translation: CASSTSNTGELFF. This chain uses TRBV7-3 with TRBJ2-2, with D hard to call. Looked up from germline, CDR1 is SGHTA and CDR2 is FQGTGA. Deletions cut 8 bases from V and 0 bases from J, with 7 bases between. This CDR3 comprises 13 residues.

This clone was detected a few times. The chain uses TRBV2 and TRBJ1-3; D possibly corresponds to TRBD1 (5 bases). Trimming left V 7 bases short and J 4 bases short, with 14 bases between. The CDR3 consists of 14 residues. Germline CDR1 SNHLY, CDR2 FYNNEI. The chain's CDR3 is CASTPRGSGNTIYF. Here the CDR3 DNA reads TGTGCCAGCACCCCCCGGGGCTCAGGAAACACCATATATTTT.

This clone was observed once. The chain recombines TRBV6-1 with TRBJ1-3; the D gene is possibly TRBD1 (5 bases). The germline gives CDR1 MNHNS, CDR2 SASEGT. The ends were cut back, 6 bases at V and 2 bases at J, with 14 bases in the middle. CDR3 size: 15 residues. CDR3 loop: CASRDGEQAGNTIYF. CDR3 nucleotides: TGTGCCAGCAGAGACGGGGAACAGGCTGGAAACACCATATATTTT.

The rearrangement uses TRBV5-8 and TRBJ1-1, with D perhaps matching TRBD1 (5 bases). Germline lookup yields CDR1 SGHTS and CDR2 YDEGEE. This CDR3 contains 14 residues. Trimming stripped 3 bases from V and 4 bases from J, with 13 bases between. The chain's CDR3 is CASSSSGLITEAFF. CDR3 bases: TGTGCCAGCAGCTCCTCAGGGCTGATCACTGAAGCTTTCTTT.

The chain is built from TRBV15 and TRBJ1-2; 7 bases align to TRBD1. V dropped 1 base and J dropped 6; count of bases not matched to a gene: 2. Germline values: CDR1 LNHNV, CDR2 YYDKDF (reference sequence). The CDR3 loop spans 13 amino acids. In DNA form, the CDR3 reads TGTGCCACCAGCAGAGCAACAGGGGATGGCTACACCTTC. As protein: CATSRATGDGYTF.

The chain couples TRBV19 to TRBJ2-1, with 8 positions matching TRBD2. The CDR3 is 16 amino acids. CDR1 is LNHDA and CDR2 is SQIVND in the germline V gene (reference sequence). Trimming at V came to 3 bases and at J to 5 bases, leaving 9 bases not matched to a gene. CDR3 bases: TGTGCCAGTAGTATCCTGACAACTAGCGGCGACAATGAGCAGTTCTTC. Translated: CASSILTTSGDNEQFF.

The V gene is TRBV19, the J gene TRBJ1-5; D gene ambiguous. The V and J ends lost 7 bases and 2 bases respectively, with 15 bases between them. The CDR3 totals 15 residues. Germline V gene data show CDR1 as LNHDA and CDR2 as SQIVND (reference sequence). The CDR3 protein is CASTLDGGGNQPQHF. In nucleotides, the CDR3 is TGTGCCAGTACTTTGGACGGCGGTGGCAATCAGCCCCAGCATTTT.

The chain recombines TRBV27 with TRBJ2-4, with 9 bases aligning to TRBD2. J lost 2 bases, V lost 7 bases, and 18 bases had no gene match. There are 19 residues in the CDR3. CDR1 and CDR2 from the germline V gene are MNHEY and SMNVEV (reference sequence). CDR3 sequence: CASKRLGVAGEVTKNIQYF. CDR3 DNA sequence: TGTGCCAGCAAACGACTGGGAGTAGCGGGGGAAGTGACCAAAAACATTCAGTACTTC.

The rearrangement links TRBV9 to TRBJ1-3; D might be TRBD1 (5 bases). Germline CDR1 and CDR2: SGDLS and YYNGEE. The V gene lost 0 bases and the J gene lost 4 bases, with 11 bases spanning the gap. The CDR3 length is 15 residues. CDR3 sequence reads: CASSVGDGGGNTIYF. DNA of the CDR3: TGTGCCAGCAGCGTAGGGGACGGTGGAGGAAACACCATATATTTT.

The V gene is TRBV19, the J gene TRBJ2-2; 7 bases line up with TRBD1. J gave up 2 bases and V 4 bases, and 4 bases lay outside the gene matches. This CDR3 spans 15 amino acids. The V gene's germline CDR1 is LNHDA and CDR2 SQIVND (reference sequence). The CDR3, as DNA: TGTGCCAGTAGTAAGGGGACAGCCAACACCGGGGAGCTGTTTTTT. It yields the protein CASSKGTANTGELFF.